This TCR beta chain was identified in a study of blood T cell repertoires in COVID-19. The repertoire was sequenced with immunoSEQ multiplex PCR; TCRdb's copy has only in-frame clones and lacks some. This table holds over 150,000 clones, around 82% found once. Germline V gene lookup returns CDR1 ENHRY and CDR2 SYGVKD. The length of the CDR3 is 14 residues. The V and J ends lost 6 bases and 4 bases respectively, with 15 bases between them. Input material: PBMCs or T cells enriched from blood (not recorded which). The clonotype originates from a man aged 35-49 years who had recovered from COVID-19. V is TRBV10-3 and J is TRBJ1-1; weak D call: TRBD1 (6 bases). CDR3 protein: CAIREQGTGTEAFF. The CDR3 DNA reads TGTGCCATCAGGGAACAGGGAACGGGCACTGAAGCTTTCTTT.